This T cell receptor (beta chain) comes out of a study of siplizumab effects on memory and regulatory T cells. Study observations and caveats: Left unconfirmed was the suppressive function of proliferating Tregs from siplizumab cultures. The alloreactive clones that mapped to unstimulated subsets made up only a minor fraction.

Sequences were generated from unstimulated naive, memory, effector memory and TEMRA subsets in three donor pairs. A single count supports this clone. Its matching antigen is unknown. The table came from immunoSEQ multiplex PCR; TCRdb's copy has only in-frame clones and leaves some out. The sample has tens of thousands of clones, 95% to 98% seen once; the top ten hold 0.55% to 0.65%. Germline loops: CDR1 MNHNS, CDR2 SASEGT. Trimming removed 0 bases from V and 4 bases from J, with 16 bases in between. CDR3 length equals 16 residues. The source is a human donor in good health. Sequencing was performed on naive CD4+ T cells sorted from blood. The genes are TRBV6-1 and TRBJ2-7; D may be TRBD1 (5 bases). The CDR3 coding sequence is TGTGCCAGCAGTGAAGCGCTTCTTAGGACACTATACGAGCAGTACTTC. It encodes CASSEALLRTLYEQYF.